Included here is one T cell receptor (beta chain) sequence, with context. This sample was taken from a study of T cells in localized non-small cell lung cancer. The CDR3 covers 15 residues. J lost 4 bases, V lost 3 bases, and 5 bases had no gene match. The germline V gene has CDR1 KGHSH and CDR2 LQKENI. Method: immunoSEQ multiplex PCR; TCRdb's copy keeps in-frame clones and lacks some. The table includes several thousand clones, 22% detected once. The chain is built from TRBV18 and TRBJ2-2; 7 nucleotides match TRBD1. The receptor was isolated from a man between 18 and 49 years old with stage II lung adenocarcinoma. This specimen was lung tumor tissue, taken before any cancer treatment. The CDR3 reads CASSPDRVVTGELFF. CDR3 coding DNA: TGTGCCAGCTCACCCGACAGGGTGGTCACCGGGGAGCTGTTTTTT.